The T cell receptor beta chain described here comes from a study of blood T cell repertoires in COVID-19. Whole-study context: Material from acute and convalescent COVID-19 was sourced from the United States, Italy and Spain. From T cells, B-cell-depleted T cells, or PBMCs came the material, which was cDNA or gDNA.

Original handling: Quantification of nucleated cells was approximated via reference gene primer amplification. Assay used: immunoSEQ multiplex PCR; TCRdb lists only in-frame clones, some missing. The V and J calls and clone size come from that table; D and trimming were worked out from the DNA. Of more than 100,000 clones listed, about 87% are singletons. This receptor was identified in a man aged 45-65 years with active COVID-19. The specimen was peripheral blood.

The chain's CDR3 is CASTEGGTQYF. DNA for the CDR3: TGTGCCAGCACCGAGGGAGGAACCCAGTACTTC. The gene calls are TRBV7-2 and TRBJ2-5; possibly TRBD2 for D (6 bases). The CDR3 covers 11 residues. The V and J ends lost 7 bases and 8 bases respectively, with 11 bases between them. Per germline, CDR1 SGHTA and CDR2 FQGNSA.